This T cell receptor beta chain stems from a study of early T cells in non-severe SARS-CoV-2 infection. As for the study in general: Sequenced bulk RNA came from whole blood that was unsorted, and chains were unpaired.

This clonotype was observed at least ten times. Molecules of cDNA were individually given unique molecular identifiers that were attached to them. TCRdb re-called the 5' RACE reads with MiXCR, one entry per CDR3 protein. This table has 51,000 or so distinct CDR3 sequences, roughly 11% appearing once. V shed 3 bases, J shed 1 base, and the junction held 3 bases outside the gene matches. From germline, CDR1 is SGHRS and CDR2 YFSETQ. This CDR3 spans 15 amino acids. This TCR came from an adult who was a healthcare worker with PCR-confirmed SARS-CoV-2 infection or an uninfected control (not recorded which). Sequenced material: whole blood. The chain uses TRBV5-1 and TRBJ2-1, with 8 bases identical to TRBD2. The CDR3 DNA is TGCGCCAGCAGCTCCTTAGCGGGATCCTACAATGAGCAGTTCTTC. It encodes CASSSLAGSYNEQFF.